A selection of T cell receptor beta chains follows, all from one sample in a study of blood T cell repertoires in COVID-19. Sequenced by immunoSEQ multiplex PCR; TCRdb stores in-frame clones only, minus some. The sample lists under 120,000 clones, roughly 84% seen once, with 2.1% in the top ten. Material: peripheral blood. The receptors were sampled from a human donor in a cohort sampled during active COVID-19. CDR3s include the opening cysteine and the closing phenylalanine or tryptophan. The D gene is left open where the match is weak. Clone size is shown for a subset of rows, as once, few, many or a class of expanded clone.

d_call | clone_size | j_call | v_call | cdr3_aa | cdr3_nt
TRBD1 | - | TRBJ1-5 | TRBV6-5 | CATHSGQRNQPQHF | TGTGCCACCCACTCGGGACAGCGCAATCAGCCCCAGCATTTT
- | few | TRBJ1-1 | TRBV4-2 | CASSQLGGKDTEAFF | TGTGCCAGCAGCCAGTTAGGGGGAAAAGACACTGAAGCTTTCTTT
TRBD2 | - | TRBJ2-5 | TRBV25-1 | CASSKLAGGGETQYF | TGTGCCAGCAGCAAACTAGCGGGAGGGGGGGAGACCCAGTACTTC
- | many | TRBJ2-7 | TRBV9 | CASSEQGVPYEQYF | TGTGCCAGCAGCGAACAGGGAGTCCCCTACGAGCAGTACTTC
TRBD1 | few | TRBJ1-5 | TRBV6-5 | CASSPDRSNQPQHF | TGTGCCAGCAGCCCGGACAGGAGCAATCAGCCCCAGCATTTT
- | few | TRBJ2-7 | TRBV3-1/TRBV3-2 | CASSRDYPGEQYF | TGTGCCAGCTCGAGAGACTATCCGGGTGAGCAGTACTTC
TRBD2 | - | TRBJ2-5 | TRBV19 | CASSIAGGGTQYF | TGTGCCAGTAGTATCGCGGGAGGGGGGACCCAGTACTTC
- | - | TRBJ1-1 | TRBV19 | CASSINHRDEAFF | TGTGCCAGTAGTATCAACCACAGGGATGAAGCTTTCTTT
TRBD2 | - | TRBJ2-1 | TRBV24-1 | CATSDPSPRSGRPYNEQFF | TGTGCCACCAGTGACCCCTCTCCTCGTAGCGGGAGGCCTTACAATGAGCAGTTCTTC
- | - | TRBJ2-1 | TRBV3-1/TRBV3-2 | CASGPQGLPGSKFF | TGTGCCAGCGGCCCCCAGGGACTCCCGGGAAGTAAGTTCTTC
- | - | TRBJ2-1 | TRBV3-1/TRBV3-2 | CASSQALAPYNEQFF | TGTGCCAGCAGCCAAGCGCTAGCACCCTACAATGAGCAGTTCTTC
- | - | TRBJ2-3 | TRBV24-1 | CATCQGDTDTQYF | TGTGCCACCTGTCAGGGTGACACAGATACGCAGTATTTT
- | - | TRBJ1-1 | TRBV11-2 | CASSFVGGYAEAFF | TGTGCCAGCAGCTTCGTCGGGGGTTATGCTGAAGCTTTCTTT
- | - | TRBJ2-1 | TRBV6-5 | CASGTFDEQFF | TGTGCCAGCGGGACTTTCGATGAGCAGTTCTTC
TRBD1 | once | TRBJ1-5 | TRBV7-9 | CASSGTGQTSSNQPQHF | TGTGCCAGCAGCGGAACGGGACAGACGTCCAGCAATCAGCCCCAGCATTTT
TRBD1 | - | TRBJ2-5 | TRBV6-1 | CASSAWTGVQQETQYF | TGTGCCAGCAGTGCATGGACAGGGGTACAACAAGAGACCCAGTACTTC
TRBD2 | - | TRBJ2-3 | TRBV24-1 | CATSDLAGTDTQYF | TGTGCCACCAGTGATCTAGCGGGCACAGATACGCAGTATTTT
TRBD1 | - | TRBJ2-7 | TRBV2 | CASNTGAWEQYF | TGTGCCAGCAATACAGGGGCGTGGGAGCAGTACTTC
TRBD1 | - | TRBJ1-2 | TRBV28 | CASSLQRTGGTNYGYTF | TGTGCCAGCAGTTTACAGAGGACAGGAGGGACTAACTATGGCTACACCTTC
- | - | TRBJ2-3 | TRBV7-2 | CASSLRVDTQYF | TGTGCCAGCAGCTTACGGGTTGATACGCAGTATTTT
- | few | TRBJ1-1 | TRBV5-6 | CASSHPTGNTEAFF | TGTGCCAGCAGCCACCCGACGGGAAACACTGAAGCTTTCTTT
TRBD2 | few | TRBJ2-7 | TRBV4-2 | CASSLGLAGEGEQYF | TGTGCCAGCAGCCTCGGACTAGCGGGAGAGGGCGAGCAGTACTTC
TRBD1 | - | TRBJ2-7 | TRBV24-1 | CATGTGRSEQYF | TGTGCCACCGGGACAGGGAGAAGCGAGCAGTACTTC
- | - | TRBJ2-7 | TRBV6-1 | CASSEYYEQYF | TGTGCCAGCAGTGAGTACTACGAGCAGTACTTC
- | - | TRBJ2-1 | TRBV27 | CASSLQLSSYNEQFF | TGTGCCAGCAGTTTACAACTGAGCTCCTACAATGAGCAGTTCTTC
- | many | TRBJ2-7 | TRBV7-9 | CASSLGGVYEQYF | TGTGCCAGCAGCTTAGGGGGGGTCTACGAGCAGTACTTC
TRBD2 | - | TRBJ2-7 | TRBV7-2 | CASSSTSGTGYEQYF | TGTGCCAGCAGCTCGACAAGCGGGACTGGATACGAGCAGTACTTC
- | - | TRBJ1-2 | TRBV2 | CASTEDRYGYTF | TGTGCCAGCACTGAAGACAGGTATGGCTACACCTTC
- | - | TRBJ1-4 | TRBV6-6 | CASSRHRDTNEKLFF | TGTGCCAGCAGTCGACACAGGGACACTAATGAAAAACTGTTTTTT
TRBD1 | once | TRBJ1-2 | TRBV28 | CASNPVTDRADYGYTF | TGTGCCAGCAACCCAGTTACGGACAGGGCGGACTATGGCTACACCTTC
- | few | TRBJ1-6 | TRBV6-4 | CASSEMNQGSPLHF | TGTGCCAGCAGTGAGATGAATCAGGGTTCACCCCTCCACTTT
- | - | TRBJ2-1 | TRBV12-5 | CASDPGQGPYNEQFF | TGTGCTAGTGACCCTGGGCAGGGCCCCTACAATGAGCAGTTCTTC
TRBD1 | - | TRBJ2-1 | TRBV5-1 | CASSPGTGNSDEQFF | TGCGCCAGCAGCCCCGGGACAGGGAATTCCGATGAGCAGTTCTTC
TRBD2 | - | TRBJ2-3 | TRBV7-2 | CASTNPGGATQYF | TGTGCCAGCACCAATCCGGGGGGGGCTACGCAGTATTTT
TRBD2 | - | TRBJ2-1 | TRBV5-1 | CASSLGLAGVYNEQFF | TGCGCCAGCAGCTTGGGGCTAGCGGGAGTCTACAATGAGCAGTTCTTC